Sequencing of this TCR beta chain was carried out in a study of blood T cell repertoires in COVID-19. Study details: Material from acute and convalescent COVID-19 was sourced from the United States, Italy and Spain. PBMCs, B-cell-depleted T cells, or T cells provided the cDNA or gDNA that made up the material.

In the original workflow: Nucleated cell counts were estimated from reference gene primer amplification. Clones were read by immunoSEQ multiplex PCR, and TCRdb kept only the in-frame ones, dropping some. Clone size and V and J calls were adopted from that table, with D and trimming inferred from the DNA. This table holds some 150,000 clones, about 92% found once. The V segment lost 3 bases and the J segment 7 bases; nucleotides outside the gene matches: 8. The CDR3 is 16 residues long. The germline V gene has CDR1 LGHNA and CDR2 YSLEER. The TCR originated in a human donor in a cohort sampled during active COVID-19. The material sequenced was peripheral blood. This chain connects TRBV4-3 to TRBJ2-1; 11 bases fit TRBD1. The DNA for the CDR3 is TGCGCCAGCAGCCACTTGGCCGGGACAGGGGGAAATGAGCAGTTCTTC. Translation gives CASSHLAGTGGNEQFF.